This T cell receptor (beta chain) was identified during a study of human T cells and chemical hapten exposure. Overall study: The upper back received 0.01% DPC by patch testing, with results read at 6 days.

Trimming cost V 5 bases and J 9 bases; bases outside gene matches: 8. This CDR3 spans 15 amino acids. CDR1 is SEHNR, CDR2 FQNEAQ, per germline (reference sequence). Time point indicated: patch test 2, 6 weeks after DPC sensitization. The treatment here: therapeutic diphenylcyclopropenone sensitization with weekly scalp DPC. TCRdb re-called the RACE reads through MiXCR, storing one row per CDR3 protein. The sample shows 330,000 or so distinct CDR3 sequences, about 6% of them seen only once. The TCR comes from a young woman with alopecia areata. Some clones in this sample may be carry-over from other donors' samples. This sample comprised whole blood, obtained in connection with sensitization to the hapten diphenylcyclopropenone (DPC). The V gene is TRBV7-9, the J gene TRBJ2-1, with 12 bases that match TRBD2. CDR3: CASSPTSGGPAEQFF. In DNA, the CDR3 is TGTGCCAGCAGCCCGACTAGCGGGGGCCCTGCTGAGCAGTTCTTC.